This TCR beta chain is from a study of T-cell memory formation after mild COVID-19. Trimming removed 0 bases at V and 4 bases at J, with 18 bases between. CDR1 and CDR2 (germline): SGHRS, YFSETQ. CDR3 length equals 17 residues. cDNA libraries for TCR alpha and TCR beta, carrying sample barcodes and UMIs, came from 5'RACE with constant-segment primers. A single record per CDR3 protein comes from TCRdb applying MiXCR to the 5' RACE reads. This table holds roughly 600,000 distinct CDR3 sequences, roughly 18% found once. This chain joins TRBV5-1 and TRBJ2-3; possible D gene TRBD2, 5 bases. This TCR was recovered from an adult woman who had mild COVID-19 (a few samples of this study predate the infection). Cell type and time point are not known. The sample consisted of PBMCs or a T cell subset sorted from them (not recorded which). Here the CDR3 reads CASSLGPHRGYADTQYF. CDR3 bases: TGCGCCAGCAGCTTGGGACCCCACCGGGGTTATGCAGATACGCAGTATTTT. The full variable domain, its missing parts supplied by reference TRBV5-1 and TRBJ2-3, is KAGVTQTPRYLIKTRGQQVTLSCSPISGHRSVSWYQQTPGQGLQFLFEYFSETQRNKGNFPGRFSGRQFSNSRSEMNVSTLELGDSALYLCASSLGPHRGYADTQYFGPGTRLTVL.